The entry that follows covers one T cell receptor beta chain sequence. Its cognate antigen is unknown. The junction departs from the called germline gene at one end, perhaps through a read error. This sample is drawn from a study of T-cell reconstitution after alpha-beta-depleted transplantation in children. Molecular barcoding with unique molecular identifiers was used for the TCRbeta library. TCRdb reprocessed the PCR reads via MiXCR and lists one record per CDR3 protein. The sample consists of 250,000 to 300,000 distinct CDR3 sequences, about 9.4% of them appearing once. Overall study results and limits: Some patients' high day-60 TCRbeta diversity was traced to surviving recipient T cells and thymic progenitors. Alpha-beta T cells present about two months after transplant were reported to originate from several hundred expanded graft clones.

The TCR comes from a boy in the first two years of life with acute myeloid leukemia, due to receive a stem cell transplant. The specimen comprised PBMCs, sampled before TCRalphabeta/CD19-depleted stem cell transplant.

CDR3 bases: TGTGCCAGCAGTACCCAGGGGGCGAACACTGACGCTTTCTTT. Protein product: CASSTQGANTDAFF. This rearrangement joins TRBV6-1 to TRBJ1-1, with TRBD1 identical over 8 bases. Looked up from germline, CDR1 is MNHNS and CDR2 is SASEGT. The CDR3 has 14 residues.